The 7 T cell receptor beta chains below all came from one sample that was sequenced in a study of T-cell reconstitution after alpha-beta-depleted transplantation in children. A TCRbeta library incorporating unique molecular identifiers was prepared. TCRdb analysed the PCR reads with MiXCR anew, one entry per CDR3 protein. In the table there are about 640,000 distinct CDR3 sequences, 16% of which are singletons. Sample: PBMCs from the stem cell graft donor, taken from the stem cell graft. The receptors stem from a human donor who donated a stem cell graft to a child with acute myeloid leukemia.

For the CDR3, the DNA is TGTGCCAGCAGCTTAAAAGGGACGGATGAAAAACTGTTTTTT. It translates to CASSLKGTDEKLFF. V usage is TRBV13 and J usage is TRBJ1-4; possibly TRBD1 for D (5 bases). Germline V lookup: CDR1 PRHDT, CDR2 FYEKMQ (reference sequence). Deletions cut 2 bases from V and 6 bases from J, with 10 bases between. The CDR3 extends over 14 amino acids.

The chain employs TRBV28 and TRBJ1-2; tentative D call: TRBD1 (6 bases). The CDR3 is 15 amino acids. V was trimmed by 1 base and J by 3 bases, leaving 12 bases between them. Per germline, CDR1 MDHEN and CDR2 SYDVKM. The chain's CDR3 is CASSLFRGPDYGYTF. The CDR3 DNA follows: TGTGCCAGCAGTTTATTTCGGGGGCCGGACTATGGCTACACCTTC.

Comments on this clonotype: Mismatch with germline at one junction end may stem from a read error. The chain is built from TRBV5-1 and TRBJ2-1; TRBD1 is a possible D gene (6 bases). This CDR3 has 11 residues. The germline V gene has CDR1 SGHRS and CDR2 YFSETQ. In DNA form, the CDR3 reads TGCGCCAGCAGCTATCGACAGGAAAATTATTTC. This translates into CASSYRQENYF.

The chain employs TRBV20-1 and TRBJ2-5; no definite D call. The V gene lost 2 bases and the J gene lost 4 bases, with 5 bases spanning the gap. Looked up from germline, CDR1 is DFQATT and CDR2 is SNEGSKA (reference sequence). This CDR3 region has 11 residues. The CDR3 loop is CSARIGETQYF. CDR3 coding DNA: TGCAGTGCTAGAATTGGAGAGACCCAGTACTTC.

This clonotype was counted at least ten times. This rearrangement joins TRBV20-1 to TRBJ1-6, with D unclear. The germline V gene has CDR1 DFQATT and CDR2 SNEGSKA (reference sequence). CDR3 length: 15 residues. V shed 6 bases and J shed 10 bases, with 22 bases lying between them. The chain's CDR3 is CSAEKRGIDGSPLHF. The CDR3 DNA follows: TGCAGTGCGGAAAAGAGAGGGATCGACGGCTCACCCCTCCACTTT.

This clonotype appeared many times. The chain's CDR3 is CASSLAVGKDQPQHF. In nucleotides, the CDR3 is TGTGCCAGCAGTTTAGCGGTAGGGAAGGACCAGCCCCAGCATTTT. V usage is TRBV12-3 or TRBV12-4 and J usage is TRBJ1-5; D call uncertain. The CDR3 is 15 amino acids. V shed 0 bases and J shed 7 bases, with 13 bases lying between them.

This clonotype was detected ten times or more. This sequence joins TRBV7-3 and TRBJ2-1; 7 positions agree with TRBD2. In germline, CDR1 is SGHTA, CDR2 FQGTGA. V lost 5 bases, J lost 2 bases, and 6 bases stayed unmatched. The CDR3 contains 15 residues. CDR3 protein: CASSPTGTTYNEQFF. DNA for the CDR3: TGTGCCAGCAGCCCTACCGGGACTACCTACAATGAGCAGTTCTTC.